Listed below are T cell receptor beta chains from one sample, sequenced in a study of T cell responses to AZD1222 COVID-19 vaccine. Clones were sequenced by immunoSEQ multiplex PCR, and TCRdb holds only the in-frame ones, with some missing. Of about 120,000 clones in the sample, around 90% were seen once. Sequencing used peripheral blood, obtained 28 days after the second AZD1222 dose. These receptors were obtained from an adult who received the AZD1222 COVID-19 vaccine. Both conserved end residues are part of each CDR3.

v_gene,j_gene,CDR3aa
TRBV6-1,TRBJ1-1,CASSEFMTTNTEAFF
TRBV7-2,TRBJ2-3,CASSGRRTDTQYF
TRBV19,TRBJ2-2,CATKLAGVRTGELFF
TRBV7-9,TRBJ1-1,CASSIGWAEAFF
TRBV12-3/TRBV12-4,TRBJ1-2,CASSRTDYGYTF
TRBV7-6,TRBJ2-5,CASSLEGTSGSLGNRETQYF
TRBV20-1,TRBJ1-1,CSAVRQQKAFF
TRBV2,TRBJ2-5,CASGVQGIQETQYF
TRBV7-8,TRBJ2-7,CASSSALVRGNSYEQYF
TRBV11-2,TRBJ1-1,CASSLVTRSTEAFF
TRBV28,TRBJ1-5,CASRQPYSNQPQHF
TRBV6-5,TRBJ1-2,CASTTEANYGYTF
TRBV27,TRBJ2-1,CASMRAGAGYNEQFF
TRBV5-8,TRBJ2-3,CASSFTSGGVSDTQYF
TRBV28,TRBJ2-2,CASSIGGAGTGELFF
TRBV9,TRBJ1-2,CASSPEGGRLEGYTF
TRBV10-3,TRBJ1-2,CAISESKWAHYGYTF
TRBV6-5,TRBJ1-5,CASSYLGQPQHF
TRBV7-7,TRBJ1-4,CASSLGQAPNEKLFF
TRBV19,TRBJ1-5,CASSVPGQGGNQPQHF
TRBV5-1,TRBJ1-5,CASSLGGSDQPQHF
TRBV6-5,TRBJ2-5,CASQGAEETQYF
TRBV7-3,TRBJ2-1,CASSFLERPYNEQFF
TRBV5-8,TRBJ2-7,CASSFLGQTYEQYF
TRBV19,TRBJ1-2,CASSISNRARSYGYTF
TRBV2,TRBJ1-2,CASKADGANYGYTF
TRBV6-5,TRBJ1-2,CASSYGRPNYGYTF
TRBV4-3,TRBJ1-6,CASSQDKRTSTPLHF
TRBV3-1/TRBV3-2,TRBJ1-1,CASTSGGVTTEAFF
TRBV18,TRBJ1-4,CASSRSGTGGEKLFF
TRBV7-7,TRBJ2-2,CASSLKLAGGPDTGELFF
TRBV7-2,TRBJ2-7,CASSSGLADYEQYF
TRBV3-1/TRBV3-2,TRBJ2-1,CASSQGRGFSYNEQFF
TRBV2,TRBJ2-1,CASAYGRSNEQFF
TRBV28,TRBJ1-5,CASSLTRDGQPQHF
TRBV24-1,TRBJ2-1,CATSDFNGGSGNEQFF
TRBV10-3,TRBJ2-1,CAISDSTEGDYNEQFF
TRBV27,TRBJ2-7,CASSLAGLPYENKEQYF
TRBV14,TRBJ1-2,CASSHQQNQNYGYTF
TRBV6-5,TRBJ2-1,CASSLSGQNEQFF
TRBV28,TRBJ1-2,CASSFDYGYTF
TRBV3-1/TRBV3-2,TRBJ2-2,CASSRQREGTGELFF
TRBV20-1,TRBJ2-7,CSATNEQYF
TRBV6-6,TRBJ1-1,CASSPPDLRGPEAFF